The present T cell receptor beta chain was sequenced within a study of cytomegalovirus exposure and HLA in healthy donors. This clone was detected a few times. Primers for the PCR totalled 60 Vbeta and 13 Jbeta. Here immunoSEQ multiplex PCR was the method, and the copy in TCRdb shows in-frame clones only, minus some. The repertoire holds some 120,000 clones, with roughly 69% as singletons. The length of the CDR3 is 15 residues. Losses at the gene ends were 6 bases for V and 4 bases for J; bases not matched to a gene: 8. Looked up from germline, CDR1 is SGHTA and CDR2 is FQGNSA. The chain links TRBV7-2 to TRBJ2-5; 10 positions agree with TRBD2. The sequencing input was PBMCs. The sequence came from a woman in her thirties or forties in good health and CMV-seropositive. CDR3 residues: CASSLSGGALETQYF. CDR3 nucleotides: TGTGCCAGCAGTCTCAGCGGGGGGGCTTTAGAGACCCAGTACTTC.